These 20 T cell receptor beta chains came from one sample sequenced in a study of T cell changes during pregnancy in multiple sclerosis. Sequencing used immunoSEQ multiplex PCR; TCRdb keeps in-frame clones, though not all of them. Of around 67,000 clones detected, roughly 90% appear once; the ten largest clones hold around 2.3%. This sample comprised peripheral blood, obtained in the first trimester of pregnancy. These receptors were obtained from a female donor with multiple sclerosis, enrolled in a pregnancy study.

The genes are TRBV5-1 and TRBJ1-2; D is unresolved. V was trimmed by 0 bases and J by 4 bases, leaving 10 bases between them. Looked up from germline, CDR1 is SGHRS and CDR2 is YFSETQ. The CDR3 has 14 amino acids. CDR3 in amino acids: CASSLEGASYGYTF. The CDR3 DNA sequence: TGCGCCAGCAGCTTGGAGGGAGCTTCCTATGGCTACACCTTC.

The chain combines TRBV9 with TRBJ2-7, with a weak D call TRBD2 (5 bases). Germline CDR1 and CDR2: SGDLS and YYNGEE. V shed 0 bases and J shed 4 bases, with 14 bases lying between them. The CDR3 consists of 15 residues. CDR3 nucleotides: TGTGCCAGCAGCGTAGGTGCGGGTATGGATTACGAGCAGTACTTC. The encoded protein is CASSVGAGMDYEQYF.

This chain uses TRBV27 with TRBJ1-5; D unresolved. The CDR3 spans 14 residues. From germline, CDR1 is MNHEY and CDR2 SMNVEV (reference sequence). Trimming pared 1 base from V and 1 base from J, leaving 5 bases between. Here the CDR3 reads CASSLFGSNQPQHF. The DNA for the CDR3 is TGTGCCAGCAGTTTATTCGGGAGCAATCAGCCCCAGCATTTT.

This rearrangement joins TRBV5-5 to TRBJ1-1; no firm D call. The CDR3 has 13 amino acids. Germline V CDR1 and CDR2: SGHKS, YYEKEE (reference sequence). V was trimmed by 7 bases and J by 0 bases, leaving 10 bases between them. The CDR3 spells CASLEGLNTEAFF. The CDR3 coding sequence is TGTGCCAGCCTGGAGGGTTTGAACACTGAAGCTTTCTTT.

The rearrangement joins TRBV2 to TRBJ1-3; no definite D call. Looked up from germline, CDR1 is SNHLY and CDR2 is FYNNEI. V lost 6 bases to trimming and J lost 4 bases, with 7 bases between them. The CDR3 covers 12 residues. The CDR3 loop reads CASSNNGNTIYF. In DNA, the CDR3 is TGTGCCAGCAGCAACAACGGAAACACCATATATTTT. Drawing the rest from reference TRBV2 and TRBJ1-3, the complete variable domain is EPEVTQTPSHQVTQMGQEVILRCVPISNHLYFYWYRQILGQKVEFLVSFYNNEISEKSEIFDDQFSVERPDGSNFTLKIRSTKLEDSAMYFCASSNNGNTIYFGEGSWLTVV.

The chain is built from TRBV7-2 and TRBJ1-4, with D tentatively TRBD1 (6 bases). The CDR3 has 14 amino acids. CDR1 SGHTA and CDR2 FQGNSA come from the germline V gene. V was cut by 5 bases and J by 6 bases, with 13 bases left in between. CDR3 DNA sequence: TGTGCCAGCAGCCGCAGGGGAAGAGATGAAAAACTGTTTTTT. The encoded protein is CASSRRGRDEKLFF.

This rearrangement joins TRBV19 to TRBJ2-1, with 8 bases fitting TRBD2. In germline, CDR1 is LNHDA, CDR2 SQIVND (reference sequence). The CDR3 is made up of 16 amino acids. The ends lost 3 bases at V and 7 bases at J; junction bases unmatched: 11. CDR3 amino acids: CASSILPGGPRNEQFF. The CDR3 region has the DNA TGTGCCAGTAGTATCCTCCCGGGAGGGCCGAGGAATGAGCAGTTCTTC.

This sequence joins TRBV30 and TRBJ2-7, with 10 bases identical to TRBD2. With V trimmed by 0 bases and J by 2 bases, 7 bases remained unmatched. The CDR3 sequence is 16 residues long. Germline CDR1 and CDR2: GTSNPN and SVGIG (reference sequence). CDR3 in DNA: TGTGCCTGGAGTGTAAGGCTAGCGGGAGACCCCTACGAGCAGTACTTC. This sequence encodes CAWSVRLAGDPYEQYF.

This chain connects TRBV7-9 to TRBJ2-2, with D uncertain. Trimming left V 4 bases short and J 7 bases short, with 10 bases between. This CDR3 has 13 residues. Germline CDR1 and CDR2: SEHNR and FQNEAQ (reference sequence). CDR3 DNA sequence: TGTGCCAGCAGCTCTATGAGGATCGGGGAGCTGTTTTTT. It codes for CASSSMRIGELFF.

This sequence joins TRBV7-2 and TRBJ1-4; 7 bases are a match to TRBD1. CDR1 is SGHTA and CDR2 is FQGNSA in the germline V gene. V lost 6 bases and J lost 4; bases outside the gene matches: 5. The CDR3 extends over 14 amino acids. CDR3 protein: CASRPGTDNEKLFF. The CDR3 nucleotides are TGTGCCAGCAGACCCGGGACAGATAATGAAAAACTGTTTTTT.

V gene TRBV28 combines with J gene TRBJ2-3; D is unresolved. Trimming shortened V by 2 bases and J by 7 bases, and 7 bases separated the two germline ends. Germline CDR1 is MDHEN and CDR2 is SYDVKM. This CDR3 comprises 12 residues. The CDR3 coding sequence is TGTGCCAGCAGTTTACCACTTCATACGCAGTATTTT. Amino acid sequence: CASSLPLHTQYF.

The chain carries TRBV18 and TRBJ2-7; TRBD2 agrees at 8 bases. V lost 3 bases and J lost 5; bases outside the gene matches: 9. Per germline, CDR1 KGHSH and CDR2 LQKENI. The CDR3 runs 15 residues. This CDR3 is CASSPTVAGRNEQYF. CDR3 bases: TGTGCCAGCTCACCTACAGTAGCGGGGAGGAACGAGCAGTACTTC.

This chain joins TRBV4-1 and TRBJ2-7; 11 nucleotides match TRBD2. V was clipped by 0 bases and J by 3 bases; unmatched bases: 4. Germline V gene data show CDR1 as MGHRA and CDR2 as YSYEKL. The CDR3 runs to 16 residues. This chain's CDR3 is CASSQEPLAGGYEQYF. In DNA form, the CDR3 reads TGCGCCAGCAGCCAAGAGCCCCTAGCGGGAGGCTACGAGCAGTACTTC.

Note on this clone: Its ends do not fully match the called genes, so a read error is possible. The chain recombines TRBV19 with TRBJ2-3; 7 positions match TRBD2. CDR3 length: 12 amino acids. The germline V gene has CDR1 LNHDA and CDR2 SQIVND (reference sequence). The CDR3 sequence is CASRIAGDTQYF. Here the CDR3 DNA reads TGTGCCAGTAGGATAGCGGGAGATACGCAGTATTTT.

V gene TRBV6-5 combines with J gene TRBJ2-2; a possible D gene is TRBD1 (5 bases). Trimming took 5 bases from V and 6 from J, leaving 10 bases between them. Germline values: CDR1 MNHEY, CDR2 SVGAGI. The CDR3 sequence is 13 residues long. CDR3 sequence: CASSGVGAGELFF. CDR3 DNA: TGTGCCAGCAGTGGGGTAGGGGCCGGGGAGCTGTTTTTT.

This chain connects TRBV5-6 to TRBJ2-3; TRBD2 agrees at 7 bases. The germline V gene encodes CDR1 SGHDT and CDR2 YYEEEE. After removal of 0 bases from V and 2 bases from J, the junction contained 3 bases not matched to a gene. The length of the CDR3 is 15 residues. The CDR3 sequence: CASSLGLAVTDTQYF. CDR3 in DNA: TGTGCCAGCAGCTTGGGGCTAGCGGTCACAGATACGCAGTATTTT.

This chain links TRBV19 with TRBJ2-7; a possible D gene is TRBD2 (5 bases). CDR3 length: 12 residues. V dropped 5 bases and J dropped 6 bases, with 11 bases sitting between them. Germline V gene data show CDR1 as LNHDA and CDR2 as SQIVND (reference sequence). The CDR3 DNA reads as TGTGCCAGTAGTCCTCGGGGTTCCGAGCAGTACTTC. Protein: CASSPRGSEQYF.

The chain has TRBV6-6 and TRBJ2-3; D is unclear. This CDR3 contains 12 residues. In germline, CDR1 is MNHNY, CDR2 SVGAGI (reference sequence). Between the trimmed V and J ends, which lost 4 bases and 2 bases, there was a span of 4 bases. DNA for the CDR3: TGTGCCAGCAGTTTATTCACAGATACGCAGTATTTT. Translating gives CASSLFTDTQYF.

Worth noting for this clone: Germline and junction disagree at one end, which may indicate a read error. This rearrangement joins TRBV7-7 to TRBJ2-5; TRBD1 matches at 8 bases. CDR1 is SSHAT, CDR2 FNYEAQ, per germline (reference sequence). The CDR3 length is 15 residues. DNA of the CDR3: TGTGCTAGCAGCTTAGGGGCAGGGGGCAAAGAGACCCAGTACTTC. Translated: CASSLGAGGKETQYF.

This clone was seen just once. The rearrangement joins TRBV15 to TRBJ2-3; 7 positions agree with TRBD2. Germline-derived CDR1 and CDR2 are LNHNV and YYDKDF (reference sequence). J lost 4 bases, V lost 4 bases, and 14 bases had no gene match. There are 17 residues in the CDR3. The CDR3 is CATSKNGAGDSPDTQYF. DNA for the CDR3: TGTGCCACCAGCAAAAATGGCGCGGGAGATTCCCCAGATACGCAGTATTTT.